A single sample is the source of the 29 T cell receptor beta chains below, sequenced in a study of OX40 agonist ivuxolimab in advanced cancers. Only in-frame clones appear in the TCRdb table, and some are missing; sequencing was by immunoSEQ multiplex PCR. The sample shows around 20,000 clones, about 74% of them seen only once. The sample here was CD4+ or CD8+ T cells sorted from blood, taken in a trial of the OX40 agonist ivuxolimab. These receptors originate from an adult with an advanced solid tumor such as melanoma, head and neck, liver or kidney cancer.

This clone was observed a few times. This sequence joins TRBV7-8 and TRBJ1-5; TRBD1 matches at 7 bases. V dropped 5 bases and J dropped 1; count of bases not matched to a gene: 2. Germline V gene sequence: CDR1 SGHVS, CDR2 FQNEAQ. This CDR3 comprises 14 residues. The CDR3 region has the DNA TGTGCCAGCAGCCCGACAGGGAGCAATCAGCCCCAGCATTTT. Encoded protein: CASSPTGSNQPQHF. Together with reference TRBV7-8 and TRBJ1-5, the CDR3 gives the full variable domain: GAGVSQSPRYKVAKRGQDVALRCDPISGHVSLFWYQQALGQGPEFLTYFQNEAQLDKSGLPSDRFFAERPEGSVSTLKIQRTQQEDSAVYLCASSPTGSNQPQHFGDGTRLSIL.

In its sample, this clone is medium-sized. The J gene is TRBJ2-7, the V gene TRBV5-6; TRBD1 matches 11 bases. Germline-derived CDR1 and CDR2 are SGHDT and YYEEEE. The CDR3 loop spans 14 amino acids. J was trimmed by 3 bases and V by 3 bases; bases with no gene match: 2. As DNA, the CDR3 is TGTGCCAGCAGCTACGGGACAGGGGGCTACGAGCAGTACTTC. As protein: CASSYGTGGYEQYF. Filled out from reference TRBV5-6 and TRBJ2-7, the complete variable domain reads DAGVTQSPTHLIKTRGQQVTLRCSPKSGHDTVSWYQQALGQGPQFIFQYYEEEERQRGNFPDRFSGHQFPNYSSELNVNALLLGDSALYLCASSYGTGGYEQYFGPGTRLTVT.

In this sample, this clone turned up a few times. J is TRBJ1-5 and V is TRBV10-1, with TRBD1 as a possible D gene (6 bases). The CDR3 runs 17 residues. Germline V CDR1 and CDR2: WNHNN, SYGVQD (reference sequence). V was cut by 6 bases and J by 1 base, with 19 bases left in between. The CDR3 is CASRARGVHQSNQPQHF. The CDR3 DNA sequence: TGCGCCAGCAGAGCCAGGGGAGTCCACCAGAGCAATCAGCCCCAGCATTTT.

V is TRBV7-6 and J is TRBJ2-1; D not certain. The CDR3 length is 14 residues. The V end was cut by 4 bases, the J end by 6 bases, with 13 bases between. The germline V gene has CDR1 SGHVS and CDR2 FNYEAQ. The CDR3 here is CASSSFGVGNEQFF. The CDR3 DNA is TGTGCCAGCAGCTCCTTTGGGGTCGGCAATGAGCAGTTCTTC.

A few counts support this clone. The chain is built from TRBV28 and TRBJ2-5; D perhaps matches TRBD2 (6 bases). V gave up 3 bases and J gave up 4 bases, with 18 bases separating them. The CDR3 has 16 residues. CDR1 MDHEN and CDR2 SYDVKM come from the germline V gene. The CDR3 protein is CASSFTAGTRGETQYF. The DNA of the CDR3 is TGTGCCAGCAGTTTTACGGCGGGGACCCGGGGAGAGACCCAGTACTTC. Drawing the rest from reference TRBV28 and TRBJ2-5, the complete variable domain is DVKVTQSSRYLVKRTGEKVFLECVQDMDHENMFWYRQDPGLGLRLIYFSYDVKMKEKGDIPEGYSVSREKKERFSLILESASTNQTSMYLCASSFTAGTRGETQYFGPGTRLLVL.

This chain links TRBV28 with TRBJ1-1; no definite D call. Trimming pared 8 bases from V and 1 base from J, leaving 11 bases between. The CDR3 length is 13 residues. CDR1 is MDHEN, CDR2 SYDVKM, per germline. This CDR3 reads CASLRKSNTEAFF. In DNA form, the CDR3 reads TGTGCCAGCTTACGTAAATCGAACACTGAAGCTTTCTTT.

The chain is built from TRBV7-3 and TRBJ1-3; weak D call: TRBD1 (6 bases). The CDR3 extends over 16 amino acids. The germline V gene encodes CDR1 SGHTA and CDR2 FQGTGA. V shed 5 bases and J shed 0 bases, with 14 bases lying between them. CDR3 coding DNA: TGTGCCAGCAGCGCGGGAACAGGGCCCTCTGGAAACACCATATATTTT. Residues: CASSAGTGPSGNTIYF.

This chain uses TRBV28 with TRBJ1-4; D unclear. The V gene's germline CDR1 is MDHEN and CDR2 SYDVKM. Deletions cut 1 base from V and 7 bases from J, with 10 bases between. The CDR3 runs to 14 residues. The CDR3 sequence: CASSLSPGPEKLFF. In DNA, the CDR3 is TGTGCCAGCAGTTTATCCCCCGGGCCTGAAAAACTGTTTTTT. The variable domain in full, completed from reference TRBV28 and TRBJ1-4, reads DVKVTQSSRYLVKRTGEKVFLECVQDMDHENMFWYRQDPGLGLRLIYFSYDVKMKEKGDIPEGYSVSREKKERFSLILESASTNQTSMYLCASSLSPGPEKLFFGSGTQLSVL.

V usage is TRBV7-9 and J usage is TRBJ1-4, with TRBD1 as a possible D gene (6 bases). Per the germline V gene, CDR1 is SEHNR and CDR2 is FQNEAQ (reference sequence). The CDR3 runs 14 residues. Trimming removed 7 bases at V and 3 bases at J, with 12 bases between. The CDR3 loop is CASTTRGSNEKLFF. In DNA form, the CDR3 reads TGTGCCAGCACCACCAGGGGTTCTAATGAAAAACTGTTTTTT.

This chain connects TRBV30 to TRBJ2-7; 9 bases line up with TRBD1. This CDR3 comprises 14 residues. V trimming: 1 base; J trimming: 5 bases; junction bases outside the gene matches: 6. Germline V lookup: CDR1 GTSNPN, CDR2 SVGIG (reference sequence). This chain's CDR3 is CAWSGGQGYDEQYF. The CDR3 DNA sequence: TGTGCCTGGAGTGGCGGACAGGGGTATGACGAGCAGTACTTC.

The chain recombines TRBV4-1 with TRBJ1-5; D unclear. V lost 1 base and J 3 bases, leaving 13 bases between the germline ends. This CDR3 has 16 amino acids. Germline V lookup: CDR1 MGHRA, CDR2 YSYEKL. CDR3 DNA: TGCGCCAGCAGCCAAGTCGGCGGAGGGCACAATCAGCCCCAGCATTTT. Residues: CASSQVGGGHNQPQHF.

CDR3 bases: TGCGCCAGCAGCTTTATCTCGGGACGGACAAAGAACACTGAAGCTTTCTTT. Translated, it gives CASSFISGRTKNTEAFF. This chain links TRBV5-1 with TRBJ1-1, with a tentative D call TRBD1 (5 bases). Germline V gene lookup returns CDR1 SGHRS and CDR2 YFSETQ. Trimming stripped 2 bases from V and 1 base from J, with 18 bases between. The CDR3 contains 17 residues.

V gene TRBV4-1 combines with J gene TRBJ1-5; possible D gene TRBD1, 6 bases. The germline CDR1 and CDR2 sequences are MGHRA and YSYEKL. Trimming cost V 1 base and J 5 bases, with 12 bases left between them. This CDR3 comprises 15 residues. The CDR3 loop reads CASSQAWTAYQPQHF. CDR3 DNA sequence: TGCGCCAGCAGCCAAGCTTGGACAGCATATCAGCCCCAGCATTTT.

The chain combines TRBV4-1 with TRBJ1-2; no firm D call. This CDR3 has 13 residues. CDR1 and CDR2 (germline): MGHRA, YSYEKL. V lost 1 base to trimming and J lost 7 bases, with 10 bases between them. CDR3 in amino acids: CASSQVLGLGYTF. In nucleotides, the CDR3 is TGCGCCAGCAGCCAAGTTCTCGGGCTTGGCTACACCTTC.

This clone ranks as medium-sized. The rearrangement joins TRBV2 to TRBJ1-1; no clear D. Looked up from germline, CDR1 is SNHLY and CDR2 is FYNNEI. With 7 bases removed from V and 5 bases from J, the gap between germline ends came to 8 bases. The CDR3 has 11 residues. CDR3 sequence (DNA): TGTGCCAGCACCGAAGGGACTGAAGCTTTCTTT. Amino acids: CASTEGTEAFF.

This rearrangement joins TRBV7-9 to TRBJ2-5, with TRBD2 matching over 12 bases. Losses at the gene ends were 1 base for V and 1 base for J; bases not matched to a gene: 4. Germline V gene sequence: CDR1 SEHNR, CDR2 FQNEAQ (reference sequence). The CDR3 has 17 residues. This chain's CDR3 is CASSLGSSGRAQETQYF. The CDR3, as DNA: TGTGCCAGCAGCTTAGGTTCTAGCGGGAGGGCCCAAGAGACCCAGTACTTC.

This rearrangement joins TRBV28 to TRBJ1-5, with 7 nucleotides matching TRBD1. The CDR3 loop spans 15 amino acids. Germline assignment: CDR1 MDHEN and CDR2 SYDVKM. V shed 6 bases, J shed 0 bases, and the junction held 5 bases outside the gene matches. DNA for the CDR3: TGTGCCAGCAGGGACGGGACAGTTAGCAATCAGCCCCAGCATTTT. Translating gives CASRDGTVSNQPQHF.

The chain's CDR3 is CASSKGTFHGYTF. The CDR3 DNA reads TGTGCCAGTAGTAAAGGGACCTTTCATGGCTACACCTTC. The genes are TRBV19 and TRBJ1-2; TRBD1 might be the D (5 bases). Trimming left V 4 bases short and J 6 bases short, with 12 bases between. This CDR3 has 13 residues. The germline V gene has CDR1 LNHDA and CDR2 SQIVND (reference sequence).

The rearrangement joins TRBV19 to TRBJ2-2; 10 nucleotides agree with TRBD1. The trim removed 6 bases at V and 5 bases at J, leaving 9 bases unmatched. The CDR3 is made up of 16 amino acids. Germline V lookup: CDR1 LNHDA, CDR2 SQIVND (reference sequence). CDR3 DNA sequence: TGTGCCAGTAGAGGGACGGGACAGGGGTTTACCGGGGAGCTGTTTTTT. This encodes CASRGTGQGFTGELFF.

The sample holds a few counts of this clone. The chain links TRBV6-5 to TRBJ2-5, with TRBD2 matching over 13 bases. The CDR3 extends over 15 amino acids. Per the germline V gene, CDR1 is MNHEY and CDR2 is SVGAGI. Trimming took 3 bases from V and 5 from J; bases not matched to a gene: 3. In nucleotides, the CDR3 is TGTGCCAGCAGTTATGGACTAGCGGGAGTGGAGACCCAGTACTTC. This encodes CASSYGLAGVETQYF.

The chain joins TRBV5-3 to TRBJ1-5; 10 bases align to TRBD1. TRBV5-3 belongs to the ORF category, with a function that is uncertain. The V and J ends lost 4 bases and 3 bases, in that order; junction bases with no gene match: 19. The CDR3 covers 20 residues. The CDR3 coding sequence is TGTGCCAGAAGCGACCCCGGGACAGGGGACTTCATTGGACTCAATCAGCCCCAGCATTTT. Its protein is CARSDPGTGDFIGLNQPQHF.

CDR3 amino acids: CASSSDRVGGQYF. CDR3 DNA sequence: TGTGCCAGCAGCTCGGACAGGGTAGGGGGCCAGTACTTC. This sequence joins TRBV5-4 and TRBJ2-7; TRBD1 matches 8 bases. Germline V gene lookup returns CDR1 SGHNT and CDR2 YYREEE (reference sequence). The CDR3 loop spans 13 amino acids. V lost 3 bases, J lost 10 bases, and 9 bases stayed unmatched.

The chain employs TRBV27 and TRBJ1-1; D is unresolved. The length of the CDR3 is 12 residues. Germline V gene sequence: CDR1 MNHEY, CDR2 SMNVEV (reference sequence). With 7 bases removed from V and 7 bases from J, the gap between germline ends came to 13 bases. The CDR3, as DNA: TGTGCCAGCACGAACTCTGAGGATGAAGCTTTCTTT. Protein sequence: CASTNSEDEAFF.

This clone was seen more than once but under ten times. The chain uses TRBV2 and TRBJ1-3; no reliable D call. Germline V gene sequence: CDR1 SNHLY, CDR2 FYNNEI. V lost 10 bases and J lost 3, with 13 bases in between. The length of the CDR3 is 13 residues. The CDR3 DNA is TGTGCCATTGGAGAGGCATTTGGAAACACCATATATTTT. This sequence encodes CAIGEAFGNTIYF. Filled out from reference TRBV2 and TRBJ1-3, the complete variable domain reads EPEVTQTPSHQVTQMGQEVILRCVPISNHLYFYWYRQILGQKVEFLVSFYNNEISEKSEIFDDQFSVERPDGSNFTLKIRSTKLEDSAMYFCAIGEAFGNTIYFGEGSWLTVV.

The table lists this clone with a few counts. The J gene is TRBJ2-3, the V gene TRBV28; possible D gene TRBD1, 5 bases. This CDR3 has 16 amino acids. Germline CDR1 and CDR2: MDHEN and SYDVKM. V was pared by 6 bases and J by 1 base, with 17 bases between. In nucleotides, the CDR3 is TGTGCCAGCAGCCCGACGATCCCGACAGGCACAGATACGCAGTATTTT. It translates to CASSPTIPTGTDTQYF. Variable domain in full (rest from reference TRBV28 and TRBJ2-3): DVKVTQSSRYLVKRTGEKVFLECVQDMDHENMFWYRQDPGLGLRLIYFSYDVKMKEKGDIPEGYSVSREKKERFSLILESASTNQTSMYLCASSPTIPTGTDTQYFGPGTRLTVL.

The chain is built from TRBV14 and TRBJ2-2; 8 bases match TRBD2. The ends lost 1 base at V and 5 bases at J; junction bases unmatched: 9. Germline V gives CDR1 SGHDN, CDR2 FVKESK. The CDR3 is 17 amino acids. CDR3: CASSQGPGLDRTGELFF. The CDR3 region has the DNA TGTGCCAGCAGCCAAGGTCCGGGACTAGACAGGACCGGGGAGCTGTTTTTT.

V gene TRBV9 combines with J gene TRBJ1-3; TRBD1 aligns across 9 bases. Germline V gene data show CDR1 as SGDLS and CDR2 as YYNGEE. The CDR3 covers 15 residues. The trim removed 4 bases at V and 3 bases at J, leaving 5 bases unmatched. CDR3 sequence: CASSRRTGDGNTIYF. The DNA for the CDR3 is TGTGCCAGCAGCAGACGGACAGGGGATGGAAACACCATATATTTT. Variable domain in full (rest from reference TRBV9 and TRBJ1-3): DSGVTQTPKHLITATGQRVTLRCSPRSGDLSVYWYQQSLDQGLQFLIQYYNGEERAKGNILERFSAQQFPDLHSELNLSSLELGDSALYFCASSRRTGDGNTIYFGEGSWLTVV.

This rearrangement joins TRBV7-9 to TRBJ1-4; perhaps TRBD1 as D (5 bases). The germline gives CDR1 SEHNR, CDR2 FQNEAQ (reference sequence). This CDR3 region has 15 residues. V lost 5 bases to trimming and J lost 8 bases, with 18 bases between them. CDR3 sequence (DNA): TGTGCCAGCAGCACGAGGGACCGTTCACCGGAAAAACTGTTTTTT. As protein: CASSTRDRSPEKLFF. The variable domain in full, with the rest retrieved from reference TRBV7-9 and TRBJ1-4, is DTGVSQNPRHKITKRGQNVTFRCDPISEHNRLYWYRQTLGQGPEFLTYFQNEAQLEKSRLLSDRFSAERPKGSFSTLEIQRTEQGDSAMYLCASSTRDRSPEKLFFGSGTQLSVL.

The genes are TRBV6-1 and TRBJ2-1, with 12 bases fitting TRBD2. The CDR3 is 15 residues long. V was pared by 3 bases and J by 6 bases, with 3 bases of the junction left unmatched. Per the germline V gene, CDR1 is MNHNS and CDR2 is SASEGT. The CDR3 loop is CASSEETSGSNEQFF. For the CDR3, the DNA is TGTGCCAGCAGTGAGGAGACTAGCGGGAGCAATGAGCAGTTCTTC.